These 20 T cell receptor beta chains originate from one sample sequenced in a study of cytomegalovirus exposure and HLA in healthy donors. Amplification used 60 Vbeta primers and 13 Jbeta primers. Using immunoSEQ multiplex PCR, the repertoire was profiled, and TCRdb retains in-frame clones only, with some absent. The data show 200,000 to 250,000 clones, roughly 73% seen once. The material sequenced was PBMCs. The receptors were gathered from a boy aged 5-17 years in good health and CMV-seronegative.

This chain uses TRBV9 with TRBJ2-7; tentatively, D is TRBD2 (5 bases). CDR1 SGDLS and CDR2 YYNGEE come from the germline V gene. The CDR3 covers 16 residues. V lost 1 base, J lost 6 bases, and 20 bases lay in between. The CDR3: CASSVSREAVGREQYF. Written as DNA, the CDR3 is TGTGCCAGCAGCGTATCACGGGAAGCTGTAGGGCGCGAGCAGTACTTC.

The chain is built from TRBV29-1 and TRBJ2-7; D is undetermined. Trimming stripped 4 bases from V and 3 bases from J, with 13 bases between. This CDR3 has 13 amino acids. CDR1 and CDR2 (germline): SQVTM, ANQGSEA. Here the CDR3 reads CSVGFHGSYEQYF. DNA of the CDR3: TGCAGCGTTGGTTTCCATGGTAGCTACGAGCAGTACTTC.

The rearrangement joins TRBV5-5 to TRBJ2-7; tentative D call: TRBD1 (6 bases). V was cut by 6 bases and J by 4 bases, with 8 bases left in between. CDR1 and CDR2 (germline): SGHKS, YYEKEE (reference sequence). This CDR3 has 11 residues. The CDR3 is CASTDSYEQYF. The CDR3 nucleotides are TGTGCCAGCACGGACAGTTACGAGCAGTACTTC.

The chain carries TRBV2 and TRBJ1-3, with D hard to call. V lost 4 bases and J lost 4, with 14 bases in between. Germline assignment: CDR1 SNHLY and CDR2 FYNNEI. The CDR3 consists of 15 residues. Written as DNA, the CDR3 is TGTGCCAGCAGTGTGGACCTGGGAGCAGGAAACACCATATATTTT. This gives the protein CASSVDLGAGNTIYF.

The V gene is TRBV30, the J gene TRBJ1-5; TRBD1 might be the D (6 bases). Trimming took off 1 base at V and 6 bases at J, with 13 bases between the two ends. This CDR3 spans 14 amino acids. Per germline, CDR1 GTSNPN and CDR2 SVGIG (reference sequence). CDR3 bases: TGTGCCTGGAGTGCCGGGTCCAGGGGTCAGCCCCAGCATTTT. Translated: CAWSAGSRGQPQHF.

The chain couples TRBV10-3 to TRBJ2-2; TRBD2 matches at 8 bases. The CDR3 runs 13 residues. Losses at the gene ends were 7 bases for V and 7 bases for J; bases not matched to a gene: 5. Germline CDR1 and CDR2: ENHRY and SYGVKD. The CDR3 here is CAITGGGLGELFF. The CDR3 region has the DNA TGTGCCATCACCGGGGGGGGCCTCGGGGAGCTGTTTTTT.

The chain links TRBV7-2 to TRBJ2-1, with D perhaps TRBD2 (6 bases). This CDR3 region has 14 residues. CDR1 SGHTA and CDR2 FQGNSA come from the germline V gene. With 1 base removed from V and 6 bases from J, the gap between germline ends came to 10 bases. CDR3 in amino acids: CASSLVGGTNEQFF. DNA for the CDR3: TGTGCCAGCAGCTTAGTTGGGGGGACCAATGAGCAGTTCTTC.

The CDR3 nucleotides are TGCGCCAGCAGCCAAGGGCGGGATCGAGGGCAGTTCTTC. This translates into CASSQGRDRGQFF. The chain recombines TRBV4-1 with TRBJ2-1, with D perhaps matching TRBD2 (6 bases). This CDR3 has 13 residues. The germline V gene has CDR1 MGHRA and CDR2 YSYEKL. The germline V and J ends were trimmed by 1 base and 12 bases, with 13 bases remaining between them.

This sequence joins TRBV7-9 and TRBJ1-1; a weak D match, TRBD1 (6 bases). V was shortened by 4 bases and J by 2 bases, with 11 bases between the two germline ends. Germline CDR1 and CDR2: SEHNR and FQNEAQ (reference sequence). This CDR3 has 14 residues. CDR3 in DNA: TGTGCCAGCAGCTCAATACAGGGTAACACTGAAGCTTTCTTT. It encodes CASSSIQGNTEAFF. Complete variable domain (other parts from reference TRBV7-9 and TRBJ1-1): DTGVSQNPRHKITKRGQNVTFRCDPISEHNRLYWYRQTLGQGPEFLTYFQNEAQLEKSRLLSDRFSAERPKGSFSTLEIQRTEQGDSAMYLCASSSIQGNTEAFFGQGTRLTVV.

The chain combines TRBV11-2 with TRBJ2-1, with a tentative D call TRBD1 (6 bases). This CDR3 contains 13 residues. The V end lost 1 base, the J end lost 12 bases, and 13 bases lay between the germline ends. The germline CDR1 and CDR2 sequences are SGHAT and FQNNGV. The CDR3 sequence: CASSLGGPRGQFF. CDR3 DNA sequence: TGTGCCAGCAGCTTAGGAGGTCCCAGGGGGCAGTTCTTC. Variable domain in full (rest from reference TRBV11-2 and TRBJ2-1): EAGVAQSPRYKIIEKRQSVAFWCNPISGHATLYWYQQILGQGPKLLIQFQNNGVVDDSQLPKDRFSAERLKGVDSTLKIQPAKLEDSAVYLCASSLGGPRGQFFGPGTRLTVL.

The chain has TRBV4-1 and TRBJ2-3; unclear D gene. Germline-derived CDR1 and CDR2 are MGHRA and YSYEKL. The V end was cut by 1 base, the J end by 2 bases, with 16 bases between. The CDR3 contains 17 residues. Written as DNA, the CDR3 is TGCGCCAGCAGCCAAGTAAACGTCCCCAGTATCACAGATACGCAGTATTTT. It yields the protein CASSQVNVPSITDTQYF.

V is TRBV6-1 and J is TRBJ2-7; D gene unclear. This CDR3 is built from 14 residues. Trimming shortened V by 2 bases and J by 1 base, and 9 bases separated the two germline ends. Germline-derived CDR1 and CDR2 are MNHNS and SASEGT. The CDR3 DNA sequence: TGTGCCAGCAGTGAAAACCGGCGGTCCTACGAGCAGTACTTC. Amino acid sequence: CASSENRRSYEQYF.

The gene calls are TRBV27 and TRBJ2-1; TRBD2 might be the D (5 bases). The CDR3 loop spans 13 amino acids. Trimming shortened V by 2 bases and J by 7 bases, and 9 bases separated the two germline ends. CDR1 is MNHEY and CDR2 is SMNVEV in the germline V gene (reference sequence). CDR3 DNA: TGTGCCAGCAGTTTAGTTCTAGCAAATGAGCAGTTCTTC. Protein sequence: CASSLVLANEQFF.

The genes are TRBV6-5 and TRBJ1-1, with D possibly TRBD1 on 6 matching bases. The germline V gene has CDR1 MNHEY and CDR2 SVGAGI. The CDR3 totals 14 residues. V was cut by 0 bases and J by 4 bases, with 9 bases left in between. The CDR3 DNA sequence: TGTGCCAGCAGTTACTCACAGGGCGGCACTGAAGCTTTCTTT. Its translation is CASSYSQGGTEAFF.

The V and J genes are TRBV30 and TRBJ1-2; 7 bases match TRBD1. Germline values: CDR1 GTSNPN, CDR2 SVGIG (reference sequence). This CDR3 has 12 residues. Germline trimming cut 8 bases from V and 4 bases from J; bases unmatched to any gene: 7. The CDR3 is CARARTGYGYTF. The CDR3 bases are TGTGCCCGGGCCCGGACAGGCTATGGCTACACCTTC.

V usage is TRBV5-6 and J usage is TRBJ1-5; TRBD1 is a possible D gene (5 bases). Trimming pared 5 bases from V and 6 bases from J, leaving 15 bases between. The CDR3 is 14 residues long. The germline CDR1 and CDR2 sequences are SGHDT and YYEEEE. The CDR3 DNA sequence: TGTGCCAGCAGTTCCCCGAGTAGGGGTCAGCCCCAGCATTTT. It encodes CASSSPSRGQPQHF.

The chain carries TRBV6-5 and TRBJ1-3, with D unclear. Germline CDR1 and CDR2: MNHEY and SVGAGI. This CDR3 spans 14 amino acids. Trimming removed 0 bases from V and 7 bases from J, with 10 bases in between. The CDR3 DNA reads TGTGCCAGCAGTTACTCTACGGGGAGGAACACCATATATTTT. This codes for CASSYSTGRNTIYF.

This rearrangement joins TRBV30 to TRBJ1-1; D is perhaps TRBD1 (5 bases). The germline CDR1 and CDR2 sequences are GTSNPN and SVGIG (reference sequence). The V gene lost 4 bases and the J gene lost 4 bases, with 16 bases spanning the gap. This CDR3 region has 14 residues. The chain's CDR3 is CAWKRSGVSTEAFF. CDR3 coding DNA: TGTGCCTGGAAACGCTCGGGGGTGAGCACTGAAGCTTTCTTT. Using reference TRBV30 and TRBJ1-1 for the parts outside the CDR3, the full variable domain is SQTIHQWPATLVQPVGSPLSLECTVEGTSNPNLYWYRQAAGRGLQLLFYSVGIGQISSEVPQNLSASRPQDRQFILSSKKLLLSDSGFYLCAWKRSGVSTEAFFGQGTRLTVV.

This chain joins TRBV12-5 and TRBJ1-5; the match to TRBD1 covers 7 bases. The V gene end was trimmed by 5 bases and the J gene end by 9 bases; junction bases not matched to a gene: 7. CDR1 LGHNT and CDR2 FRNRAP come from the germline V gene. The CDR3 loop spans 13 amino acids. CDR3 in DNA: TGTGCTAGTGGTACAACAGGGGACAGGCCCCAGCATTTT. Its protein is CASGTTGDRPQHF.

This chain's CDR3 is CASSVGWASPAGNEQFF. The CDR3 nucleotides are TGTGCCAGCAGCGTAGGTTGGGCTAGTCCCGCGGGAAATGAGCAGTTCTTC. V is TRBV9 and J is TRBJ2-1, with D maybe TRBD2 (6 bases). The V and J ends lost 0 bases and 7 bases respectively, with 20 bases between them. The germline V gene has CDR1 SGDLS and CDR2 YYNGEE. The CDR3 totals 17 residues.